What follows are 28 T cell receptor beta chains derived from one specimen sequenced in a study of blood T cell dynamics during melanoma immunotherapy. Specified time point: week 3, after first cycle of checkpoint inhibitor. Profiled with immunoSEQ multiplex PCR; TCRdb holds only in-frame clones, not every one. The data contain some 15,000 clones, 94% of them singletons. The sequencing here drew on effector memory CD8+ T cells from blood, taken from a patient treated with checkpoint blockade. The origin of the receptors is a human donor with melanoma.

The chain carries TRBV4-1 and TRBJ2-7; D not resolved. The CDR3 length is 13 residues. Trimming took off 0 bases at V and 6 bases at J, with 9 bases between the two ends. Germline assignment: CDR1 MGHRA and CDR2 YSYEKL. CDR3 in DNA: TGCGCCAGCAGCCAAGATAGGGCAACCGAGCAGTACTTC. It codes for CASSQDRATEQYF.

This clone was observed a single time. V is TRBV2 and J is TRBJ2-7; 7 nucleotides align to TRBD2. V dropped 3 bases and J dropped 6; count of bases not matched to a gene: 5. Germline CDR1 is SNHLY and CDR2 is FYNNEI. This CDR3 is built from 13 residues. CDR3 amino acids: CASSDNGRFEQYF. As DNA, the CDR3 is TGTGCCAGCAGTGATAACGGGAGGTTCGAGCAGTACTTC.

V is TRBV5-5 and J is TRBJ2-5; 7 bases fit TRBD1. The CDR3 is 14 residues long. Germline V CDR1 and CDR2: SGHKS, YYEKEE (reference sequence). With V trimmed by 4 bases and J by 5 bases, 8 bases remained unmatched. Here the CDR3 DNA reads TGTGCCAGCAGCCAGGACAGGTTGGGGGAGACCCAGTACTTC. Protein product: CASSQDRLGETQYF.

CDR3 amino acids: CASSPGTSGYEQYF. In DNA, the CDR3 is TGTGCCAGCAGCCCCGGGACTAGCGGCTACGAGCAGTACTTC. The chain employs TRBV7-9 and TRBJ2-7; TRBD2 agrees at 11 bases. V dropped 5 bases and J dropped 3; count of bases not matched to a gene: 3. This CDR3 spans 14 amino acids. Per germline, CDR1 SEHNR and CDR2 FQNEAQ (reference sequence).

The gene calls are TRBV7-9 and TRBJ2-7; D unresolved. Trimming shortened V by 1 base and J by 4 bases, and 11 bases separated the two germline ends. The CDR3 loop spans 14 amino acids. Per the germline V gene, CDR1 is SEHNR and CDR2 is FQNEAQ (reference sequence). CDR3 bases: TGTGCCAGCAGCTTAGATTACTTGGAGTACGAGCAGTACTTC. Translation: CASSLDYLEYEQYF.

This rearrangement joins TRBV7-8 to TRBJ1-4, with no clear D. V was shortened by 4 bases and J by 3 bases, with 15 bases between the two germline ends. CDR3 length equals 16 residues. Germline CDR1 SGHVS, CDR2 FQNEAQ. The CDR3 coding sequence is TGTGCCAGCAGCTCGTGGACTGATCGCGCTAATGAAAAACTGTTTTTT. Its translation is CASSSWTDRANEKLFF. The full variable domain, with the rest looked up from reference TRBV7-8 and TRBJ1-4, is GAGVSQSPRYKVAKRGQDVALRCDPISGHVSLFWYQQALGQGPEFLTYFQNEAQLDKSGLPSDRFFAERPEGSVSTLKIQRTQQEDSAVYLCASSSWTDRANEKLFFGSGTQLSVL.

The rearrangement joins TRBV5-5 to TRBJ2-1; no firm D call. The length of the CDR3 is 14 residues. CDR1 is SGHKS and CDR2 is YYEKEE in the germline V gene (reference sequence). Trimming cost V 0 bases and J 4 bases, with 8 bases left between them. Here the CDR3 reads CASSLETPYNEQFF. Here the CDR3 DNA reads TGTGCCAGCAGCTTGGAGACTCCGTACAATGAGCAGTTCTTC.

This chain joins TRBV28 and TRBJ2-7; TRBD2 aligns across 9 bases. Germline values: CDR1 MDHEN, CDR2 SYDVKM. The V segment lost 4 bases and the J segment 0 bases; nucleotides outside the gene matches: 10. CDR3 size: 17 residues. This CDR3 is CASSSLREREDSYEQYF. The DNA for the CDR3 is TGTGCCAGCAGTTCCCTAAGGGAGCGGGAGGACTCCTACGAGCAGTACTTC.

The chain is built from TRBV27 and TRBJ2-7; 12 bases fit TRBD2. J was trimmed by 7 bases and V by 5 bases; bases with no gene match: 15. CDR1 and CDR2 (germline): MNHEY, SMNVEV (reference sequence). CDR3 length: 17 amino acids. CDR3 DNA sequence: TGTGCCAGCAGTCCCGGGACTAGCGGGTTATCCGCCGGGGAGCAGTACTTC. This gives the protein CASSPGTSGLSAGEQYF.

This chain connects TRBV11-2 to TRBJ2-5; TRBD2 is a possible D gene (6 bases). With 5 bases removed from V and 1 base from J, the gap between germline ends came to 14 bases. Germline V CDR1 and CDR2: SGHAT, FQNNGV. CDR3 length: 15 residues. The CDR3 protein is CASSPEGVVQETQYF. Here the CDR3 DNA reads TGTGCCAGCAGCCCGGAGGGAGTGGTCCAAGAGACCCAGTACTTC.

The rearrangement links TRBV7-2 to TRBJ1-1; D not resolved. The germline CDR1 and CDR2 sequences are SGHTA and FQGNSA. CDR3 size: 13 residues. The ends were cut back, 5 bases at V and 1 base at J, with 8 bases in the middle. The CDR3 sequence is CASSTGGNTEAFF. CDR3 nucleotides: TGTGCCAGCAGCACGGGAGGGAACACTGAAGCTTTCTTT.

V is TRBV27 and J is TRBJ2-5; 9 bases match TRBD1. CDR3 length: 14 residues. Trimming took 5 bases from V and 5 from J; bases not matched to a gene: 6. Germline values: CDR1 MNHEY, CDR2 SMNVEV (reference sequence). CDR3 region: CASSPGQGQETQYF. Here the CDR3 DNA reads TGTGCCAGCAGTCCGGGACAGGGCCAGGAGACCCAGTACTTC.

The chain has TRBV19 and TRBJ2-3; the D is unclear. The V gene lost 1 base and the J gene lost 4 bases, with 9 bases spanning the gap. The CDR3 has 14 amino acids. The V gene's germline CDR1 is LNHDA and CDR2 SQIVND (reference sequence). The CDR3 region is CASSIVPEADTQYF. The DNA for the CDR3 is TGTGCCAGTAGTATAGTCCCCGAGGCAGATACGCAGTATTTT.

This chain joins TRBV5-1 and TRBJ2-7; D perhaps matches TRBD1 (6 bases). V gave up 2 bases and J gave up 6 bases, with 18 bases separating them. This CDR3 contains 15 residues. The germline gives CDR1 SGHRS, CDR2 YFSETQ. The CDR3 sequence: CASSLTGRANSEQYF. CDR3 DNA: TGCGCCAGCAGCTTAACAGGGCGGGCCAATAGCGAGCAGTACTTC.

The gene calls are TRBV5-6 and TRBJ1-1; no reliable D call. The CDR3 runs to 14 residues. V lost 0 bases to trimming and J lost 1 base, with 7 bases between them. Germline values: CDR1 SGHDT, CDR2 YYEEEE. The CDR3 DNA reads as TGTGCCAGCAGCTTGGCCAGAGGGAACACTGAAGCTTTCTTT. Amino acid sequence: CASSLARGNTEAFF.

The chain joins TRBV27 to TRBJ2-7, with 11 bases that match TRBD1. The J segment lost 5 bases and the V segment lost 6 bases, leaving 6 bases of the junction unmatched. CDR1 and CDR2 (germline): MNHEY, SMNVEV (reference sequence). The CDR3 loop spans 14 amino acids. The CDR3 DNA follows: TGTGCCAGCAGCTGGACAGGGGGCAAGAACGAGCAGTACTTC. This sequence encodes CASSWTGGKNEQYF.

The V call is TRBV9, the J call TRBJ2-5, with 12 bases that match TRBD1. The length of the CDR3 is 16 residues. In germline, CDR1 is SGDLS, CDR2 YYNGEE. J gave up 5 bases and V 7 bases, and 12 bases lay outside the gene matches. CDR3: CASGERDRGLTETQYF. The DNA of the CDR3 is TGTGCCAGCGGCGAACGGGACAGGGGGCTCACGGAGACCCAGTACTTC.

The chain combines TRBV7-6 with TRBJ1-1, with D uncertain. The CDR3 is 15 amino acids. CDR1 SGHVS and CDR2 FNYEAQ come from the germline V gene. Trimming left V 4 bases short and J 4 bases short, with 16 bases between. Here the CDR3 reads CASSSALSLSTEAFF. CDR3 DNA sequence: TGTGCCAGCAGCTCCGCCCTCTCCTTGAGCACTGAAGCTTTCTTT.

V usage is TRBV5-1 and J usage is TRBJ2-2; D is undetermined. Germline V lookup: CDR1 SGHRS, CDR2 YFSETQ. The ends were cut back, 3 bases at V and 1 base at J, with 13 bases in the middle. There are 16 residues in the CDR3. DNA for the CDR3: TGCGCCAGCAGCTCCCTCCGAGCCGAGAACACCGGGGAGCTGTTTTTT. Translated, it gives CASSSLRAENTGELFF.

The genes are TRBV5-6 and TRBJ2-1, with 7 bases aligning to TRBD1. Germline trimming cut 3 bases from V and 4 bases from J; bases unmatched to any gene: 4. Germline CDR1 SGHDT, CDR2 YYEEEE. The CDR3 length is 14 residues. The CDR3 bases are TGTGCCAGCAGCTCGGGACAGCGTTACAATGAGCAGTTCTTC. It yields the protein CASSSGQRYNEQFF.

This chain connects TRBV7-9 to TRBJ2-1; possible D gene TRBD2, 6 bases. The CDR3 has 15 amino acids. Trimming took 1 base from V and 8 from J, leaving 15 bases between them. CDR1 is SEHNR, CDR2 FQNEAQ, per germline (reference sequence). CDR3 nucleotides: TGTGCCAGCAGCTTAGGGCGGGAACGGTTGGATGAGCAGTTCTTC. Amino acid sequence: CASSLGRERLDEQFF.

The J gene is TRBJ2-3, the V gene TRBV11-3; D may be TRBD1 (5 bases). The germline CDR1 and CDR2 sequences are SGHNT and YENEEA. This CDR3 spans 13 amino acids. The V and J ends lost 5 bases and 4 bases respectively, with 10 bases between them. The CDR3: CASSTRGSDTQYF. For the CDR3, the DNA is TGTGCCAGCAGCACAAGGGGTTCAGATACGCAGTATTTT.

The V call is TRBV4-2, the J call TRBJ2-7; TRBD2 might be the D (6 bases). Trimming shortened V by 3 bases and J by 5 bases, and 14 bases separated the two germline ends. The CDR3 has 14 amino acids. Germline V gene data show CDR1 as LGHNA and CDR2 as YNFKEQ. The CDR3, as DNA: TGTGCCAGCAGCCAGGGGGGAGTATGGGACGAGCAGTACTTC. It codes for CASSQGGVWDEQYF.

The chain couples TRBV7-3 to TRBJ2-7; D gene unclear. CDR3 length equals 14 residues. Germline CDR1 reads SGHTA; CDR2 reads FQGTGA. V lost 2 bases and J lost 0, with 8 bases in between. CDR3 sequence: CASSLGPGSYEQYF. The CDR3 region has the DNA TGTGCCAGCAGCTTAGGACCGGGCTCCTACGAGCAGTACTTC.

V gene TRBV5-1 combines with J gene TRBJ1-1; the match to TRBD1 covers 9 bases. The CDR3 runs 13 residues. Looked up from germline, CDR1 is SGHRS and CDR2 is YFSETQ. J was trimmed by 6 bases and V by 0 bases; bases with no gene match: 0. CDR3 coding DNA: TGCGCCAGCAGCTTGGGGACAGGGGCTGAAGCTTTCTTT. It is translated as CASSLGTGAEAFF.

In DNA, the CDR3 is TGTGCCAGCACCTCCGGACAGGGTTCGACCAAAAACATTCAGTACTTC. Its translation is CASTSGQGSTKNIQYF. The rearrangement uses TRBV27 and TRBJ2-4, with TRBD1 matching 8 bases. The CDR3 runs to 16 residues. The trim removed 7 bases at V and 2 bases at J, leaving 10 bases unmatched. Germline V gene sequence: CDR1 MNHEY, CDR2 SMNVEV (reference sequence).

The chain has TRBV19 and TRBJ2-5; 8 bases match TRBD1. The V and J ends lost 8 bases and 5 bases, in that order; junction bases with no gene match: 10. Per germline, CDR1 LNHDA and CDR2 SQIVND (reference sequence). The CDR3 contains 14 residues. The CDR3 coding sequence is TGTGCCAGTCATGACAGGGGAGGTCGGGAGACCCAGTACTTC. Protein: CASHDRGGRETQYF.

The chain uses TRBV4-1 and TRBJ1-5; D ambiguous. The V end was cut by 0 bases, the J end by 10 bases, with 16 bases between. Per the germline V gene, CDR1 is MGHRA and CDR2 is YSYEKL. This CDR3 contains 15 residues. This CDR3 is CASSQDQAGGEPQHF. CDR3 coding DNA: TGCGCCAGCAGCCAAGACCAAGCAGGCGGTGAACCCCAGCATTTT.